Below are 27 T cell receptor beta chains sequenced from a single sample in a study of cytomegalovirus exposure and HLA in healthy donors. The PCR used 60 Vbeta and 13 Jbeta primers. Measured with immunoSEQ multiplex PCR; TCRdb has only the in-frame clones, and not every one. The sample has under 200,000 clones, around 79% seen once; the top ten hold roughly 2.6%. Sequencing used PBMCs. The origin of the receptors is a woman aged 40 to 50 in good health and CMV-seropositive.

The J gene is TRBJ2-2, the V gene TRBV25-1; unclear D gene. The CDR3 extends over 14 amino acids. V was trimmed by 2 bases and J by 6 bases, leaving 10 bases between them. In germline, CDR1 is MGHDK, CDR2 SYGVNS. CDR3 region: CASSEPGGSGELFF. CDR3 sequence (DNA): TGTGCCAGCAGTGAACCTGGCGGCTCCGGGGAGCTGTTTTTT.

The chain is built from TRBV5-5 and TRBJ2-6, with unresolved D. CDR1 and CDR2 (germline): SGHKS, YYEKEE (reference sequence). The CDR3 length is 15 residues. V was shortened by 2 bases and J by 0 bases, with 6 bases between the two germline ends. The CDR3 DNA sequence: TGTGCCAGCAGCTTCGTGGCCTCTGGGGCCAACGTCCTGACTTTC. Translating it yields CASSFVASGANVLTF.

The rearrangement uses TRBV7-8 and TRBJ1-4, with 9 bases lining up with TRBD1. The CDR3 length is 15 residues. The trim removed 3 bases at V and 2 bases at J, leaving 1 base unmatched. Germline-derived CDR1 and CDR2 are SGHVS and FQNEAQ. As DNA, the CDR3 is TGTGCCAGCAGCTTCGGGACAGGGACTAATGAAAAACTGTTTTTT. This gives the protein CASSFGTGTNEKLFF.

This clone was observed a few times. The gene calls are TRBV5-4 and TRBJ2-2; the match to TRBD2 covers 8 bases. V trimming: 0 bases; J trimming: 4 bases; junction bases outside the gene matches: 2. Germline V gene sequence: CDR1 SGHNT, CDR2 YYREEE (reference sequence). This CDR3 spans 15 amino acids. The CDR3 loop reads CASSLGLAGTGELFF. The CDR3 coding sequence is TGTGCCAGCAGCTTGGGGCTAGCGGGCACCGGGGAGCTGTTTTTT. Variable domain in full (rest from reference TRBV5-4 and TRBJ2-2): ETGVTQSPTHLIKTRGQQVTLRCSSQSGHNTVSWYQQALGQGPQFIFQYYREEENGRGNFPPRFSGLQFPNYSSELNVNALELDDSALYLCASSLGLAGTGELFFGEGSRLTVL.

As for this clone: The same CDR3 is also encoded by other DNA sequences in this sample. This sequence joins TRBV28 and TRBJ2-7, with a tentative D call TRBD2 (6 bases). This CDR3 contains 14 residues. Germline V gives CDR1 MDHEN, CDR2 SYDVKM. The germline V and J ends were trimmed by 7 bases and 2 bases, with 15 bases remaining between them. CDR3 sequence reads: CASTRGTHAYEQYF. The CDR3 DNA is TGTGCCAGCACCCGAGGGACTCACGCCTACGAGCAGTACTTC.

CDR3 sequence reads: CASSLEAVRNTEAFF. The CDR3 DNA is TGTGCCAGCAGCTTAGAGGCGGTCAGAAACACTGAAGCTTTCTTT. The chain uses TRBV7-2 and TRBJ1-1; D unclear. The CDR3 runs to 15 residues. Germline V lookup: CDR1 SGHTA, CDR2 FQGNSA. V gave up 1 base and J gave up 2 bases, with 11 bases separating them. Drawing the rest from reference TRBV7-2 and TRBJ1-1, the complete variable domain is GAGVSQSPSNKVTEKGKDVELRCDPISGHTALYWYRQSLGQGLEFLIYFQGNSAPDKSGLPSDRFSAERTGGSVSTLTIQRTQQEDSAVYLCASSLEAVRNTEAFFGQGTRLTVV.

The rearrangement joins TRBV6-4 to TRBJ1-2; weak D call: TRBD1 (5 bases). The CDR3 has 13 residues. V was shortened by 8 bases and J by 7 bases, with 17 bases between the two germline ends. Germline lookup yields CDR1 MRHNA and CDR2 SNTAGT. The CDR3 sequence: CASRPSGTSGYTF. The DNA of the CDR3 is TGTGCCAGCCGACCCTCGGGGACTTCTGGCTACACCTTC.

This clone was picked up one time. This chain joins TRBV30 and TRBJ1-1; TRBD1 is a possible D gene (5 bases). CDR1 is GTSNPN and CDR2 is SVGIG in the germline V gene (reference sequence). Trimming took off 2 bases at V and 0 bases at J, with 16 bases between the two ends. This CDR3 is built from 16 residues. The CDR3 region is CAWSLTPGLMNTEAFF. The CDR3 coding sequence is TGTGCCTGGAGTCTCACACCGGGACTCATGAACACTGAAGCTTTCTTT.

This chain uses TRBV23-1 with TRBJ2-7; D is perhaps TRBD2 (7 bases). TRBV23-1 is known as an ORF, though its function is uncertain. The CDR3 extends over 17 amino acids. Trimming cost V 6 bases and J 6 bases, with 27 bases left between them. The CDR3 region has the DNA TGCGCCAGCAGCCAAGGACTAGGGCGGGGGAGGGGGGCCGAGCAGTACTTC. It encodes CASSQGLGRGRGAEQYF.

The V gene is TRBV28, the J gene TRBJ1-1; TRBD1 matches 8 bases. This CDR3 region has 14 residues. J was trimmed by 6 bases and V by 3 bases; bases with no gene match: 6. From germline, CDR1 is MDHEN and CDR2 SYDVKM. CDR3: CASSLQGAIPEAFF. The CDR3 nucleotides read TGTGCCAGCAGTTTGCAGGGGGCGATACCTGAAGCTTTCTTT.

V is TRBV5-4 and J is TRBJ2-7, with TRBD2 matching over 16 bases. The CDR3 loop spans 18 amino acids. V lost 0 bases and J lost 3; bases outside the gene matches: 6. From germline, CDR1 is SGHNT and CDR2 YYREEE (reference sequence). CDR3 sequence reads: CASSLGGLAGGIFYEQYF. CDR3 in DNA: TGTGCCAGCAGCTTGGGGGGACTAGCGGGAGGGATCTTCTACGAGCAGTACTTC.

The rearrangement uses TRBV4-2 and TRBJ1-2; no clear D gene. The V end was cut by 1 base, the J end by 3 bases, with 9 bases between. CDR1 and CDR2 from the germline V gene are LGHNA and YNFKEQ. The CDR3 spans 14 residues. Here the CDR3 reads CASSQVRSDYGYTF. The CDR3, as DNA: TGTGCCAGCAGCCAAGTCAGGTCTGACTATGGCTACACCTTC.

J is TRBJ2-5 and V is TRBV4-1, with TRBD2 matching 8 bases. This CDR3 spans 14 amino acids. Germline CDR1 and CDR2: MGHRA and YSYEKL. The junction had 6 bases not matched to a gene; V was cut back by 4 bases and J by 5 bases. The CDR3 loop is CASSRRGGPETQYF. CDR3 sequence (DNA): TGCGCCAGCAGCCGACGGGGGGGCCCGGAGACCCAGTACTTC.

This clone turned up a few times. This chain connects TRBV15 to TRBJ2-1, with 11 bases fitting TRBD2. Germline CDR1 reads LNHNV; CDR2 reads YYDKDF (reference sequence). The CDR3 contains 18 residues. V lost 0 bases and J lost 4; bases outside the gene matches: 8. The CDR3 is CATSRERASGGPYNEQFF. The CDR3, as DNA: TGTGCCACCAGCAGAGAAAGGGCTAGCGGGGGGCCTTACAATGAGCAGTTCTTC.

This clone was counted only a few times. The V and J genes are TRBV7-2 and TRBJ2-4, with D maybe TRBD1 (6 bases). Germline-derived CDR1 and CDR2 are SGHTA and FQGNSA. V dropped 3 bases and J dropped 4 bases, with 10 bases sitting between them. The CDR3 is made up of 14 amino acids. This CDR3 is CASSFGQPKNIQYF. The CDR3 DNA reads TGTGCCAGCAGCTTCGGACAGCCAAAAAACATTCAGTACTTC.

This clone was seen more than once but under ten times. Other nucleotide sequences in the sample specify the same CDR3. The chain is built from TRBV30 and TRBJ1-2; TRBD1 matches 8 bases. The CDR3 contains 12 residues. Germline trimming cut 3 bases from V and 4 bases from J; bases unmatched to any gene: 1. The germline V gene has CDR1 GTSNPN and CDR2 SVGIG (reference sequence). CDR3 in amino acids: CAWRQGAYGYTF. The CDR3 bases are TGTGCCTGGAGGCAGGGGGCCTATGGCTACACCTTC.

This clone was detected only once. V and J are TRBV7-9 and TRBJ2-1; TRBD1 agrees at 7 bases. In germline, CDR1 is SEHNR, CDR2 FQNEAQ (reference sequence). With V trimmed by 0 bases and J by 4 bases, 9 bases remained unmatched. CDR3 length equals 17 residues. DNA for the CDR3: TGTGCCAGCAGCTTAGCCGTCCTAGGACAGGTATACAATGAGCAGTTCTTC. This sequence encodes CASSLAVLGQVYNEQFF.

This chain connects TRBV20-1 to TRBJ1-6; weak D call: TRBD1 (6 bases). CDR3 length: 11 amino acids. Germline loops: CDR1 DFQATT, CDR2 SNEGSKA (reference sequence). The V end lost 6 bases, the J end lost 10 bases, and 10 bases lay between the germline ends. The CDR3: CSALRGSPLHF. The CDR3 region has the DNA TGCAGTGCCTTGAGGGGGTCACCCCTCCACTTT.

Turning to this clone: Its ends do not fully match the called genes, so a read error is possible. The gene calls are TRBV9 and TRBJ2-5; TRBD2 agrees at 9 bases. CDR3 length equals 15 residues. The germline CDR1 and CDR2 sequences are SGDLS and YYNGEE. CDR3 in amino acids: CASSVEGLAGEAQYF. As DNA, the CDR3 is TGTGCCAGCAGCGTAGAGGGACTAGCTGGAGAGGCCCAGTACTTC.

The chain has TRBV7-2 and TRBJ2-3; D is possibly TRBD2 (5 bases). Germline V CDR1 and CDR2: SGHTA, FQGNSA. The CDR3 sequence is 13 residues long. Trimming shortened V by 7 bases and J by 3 bases, and 11 bases separated the two germline ends. CDR3 DNA sequence: TGTGCCAGCACCGCCCGGGGAACAGATACGCAGTATTTT. It yields the protein CASTARGTDTQYF.

This clone occurred a few times. This sequence joins TRBV11-2 and TRBJ2-1; 10 nucleotides align to TRBD2. CDR3 size: 15 residues. Germline-derived CDR1 and CDR2 are SGHAT and FQNNGV. After removal of 2 bases from V and 8 bases from J, the junction contained 6 bases not matched to a gene. CDR3 DNA: TGTGCCAGCAGCTTATTTAGCGGGAGGTTCGATGAGCAGTTCTTC. This gives the protein CASSLFSGRFDEQFF. Drawing the rest from reference TRBV11-2 and TRBJ2-1, the complete variable domain is EAGVAQSPRYKIIEKRQSVAFWCNPISGHATLYWYQQILGQGPKLLIQFQNNGVVDDSQLPKDRFSAERLKGVDSTLKIQPAKLEDSAVYLCASSLFSGRFDEQFFGPGTRLTVL.

The chain uses TRBV19 and TRBJ2-3, with a tentative D call TRBD2 (5 bases). Germline assignment: CDR1 LNHDA and CDR2 SQIVND (reference sequence). V lost 6 bases and J lost 0, with 16 bases in between. This CDR3 has 16 residues. Written as DNA, the CDR3 is TGTGCCAGTAGCCATGAGGGTCTCCCTAGCACAGATACGCAGTATTTT. Its translation: CASSHEGLPSTDTQYF.

The gene calls are TRBV6-6 and TRBJ1-1; 9 positions match TRBD1. The trim removed 6 bases at V and 3 bases at J, leaving 8 bases unmatched. CDR1 is MNHNY and CDR2 is SVGAGI in the germline V gene (reference sequence). The length of the CDR3 is 15 residues. CDR3 amino acids: CASSLTGGADTEAFF. The CDR3 nucleotides read TGTGCCAGCAGCCTAACAGGGGGCGCGGACACTGAAGCTTTCTTT.

The chain links TRBV21-1 to TRBJ2-6; the D call of TRBD1 is as the table states it, not checked on the DNA. TRBV21-1 is noted as a pseudogene. The CDR3 loop spans 15 amino acids. As DNA, the CDR3 is TGTGCCAGCAGCATACAGGGAGCTGGGGCCAACGTCCTGACTTTC. It yields the protein CASSIQGAGANVLTF.

The chain joins TRBV19 to TRBJ1-1; D possibly corresponds to TRBD1 (5 bases). The CDR3 loop spans 13 amino acids. Germline loops: CDR1 LNHDA, CDR2 SQIVND (reference sequence). Trimming stripped 3 bases from V and 6 bases from J, with 11 bases between. The CDR3 DNA sequence: TGTGCCAGTAGTATCCCGACAGACTCTGAAGCTTTCTTT. Protein: CASSIPTDSEAFF.

This rearrangement joins TRBV7-2 to TRBJ2-5; D is unclear. The germline V gene has CDR1 SGHTA and CDR2 FQGNSA. The CDR3 runs to 14 residues. Deletions cut 1 base from V and 4 bases from J, with 10 bases between. In nucleotides, the CDR3 is TGTGCCAGCAGCTTAGATCATAGATTAGAGACCCAGTACTTC. It encodes CASSLDHRLETQYF.

The DNA for the CDR3 is TGTGCCAGCAGCTTCACAAAAGAGACCCAGTACTTC. It translates to CASSFTKETQYF. The chain has TRBV7-2 and TRBJ2-5, with D unresolved. CDR1 is SGHTA and CDR2 is FQGNSA in the germline V gene. V lost 3 bases, J lost 3 bases, and 5 bases lay in between. CDR3 length: 12 amino acids.